The 18 T cell receptor beta chains in this list originate from one sample, sequenced in a study of T cell responses to AZD1222 COVID-19 vaccine. Using immunoSEQ multiplex PCR, the repertoire was profiled, and TCRdb retains in-frame clones only, with some absent. The sample shows 110,000 or so clones, about 89% of them seen only once. This material consisted of peripheral blood, taken 28 days after the second AZD1222 dose. The source of these receptors is an adult who received the AZD1222 COVID-19 vaccine.

This chain links TRBV28 with TRBJ2-3; 11 bases are a match to TRBD2. Looked up from germline, CDR1 is MDHEN and CDR2 is SYDVKM. The CDR3 covers 16 residues. V trimming: 7 bases; J trimming: 9 bases; junction bases outside the gene matches: 15. CDR3: CASNSVSGSGGGTQYF. For the CDR3, the DNA is TGTGCCAGCAATTCAGTTTCGGGTAGCGGGGGGGGGACGCAGTATTTT. The complete variable domain, with remaining parts taken from reference TRBV28 and TRBJ2-3, reads DVKVTQSSRYLVKRTGEKVFLECVQDMDHENMFWYRQDPGLGLRLIYFSYDVKMKEKGDIPEGYSVSREKKERFSLILESASTNQTSMYLCASNSVSGSGGGTQYFGPGTRLTVL.

The chain is built from TRBV7-3 and TRBJ1-1; a possible D gene is TRBD1 (5 bases). Trimming pared 6 bases from V and 1 base from J, leaving 9 bases between. The CDR3 loop spans 13 amino acids. Per the germline V gene, CDR1 is SGHTA and CDR2 is FQGTGA. The CDR3 nucleotides are TGTGCCAGCAGGGGAGGGACGAACACTGAAGCTTTCTTT. Translation: CASRGGTNTEAFF.

The chain has TRBV28 and TRBJ1-5; 7 positions match TRBD1. The CDR3 length is 15 residues. In germline, CDR1 is MDHEN, CDR2 SYDVKM. Trimming at V came to 7 bases and at J to 0 bases, leaving 6 bases not matched to a gene. CDR3 sequence reads: CASTRGQYSNQPQHF. CDR3 in DNA: TGTGCCAGCACTAGGGGACAGTATAGCAATCAGCCCCAGCATTTT.

The chain uses TRBV12-3 or TRBV12-4 and TRBJ1-2, with 7 bases that match TRBD1. The length of the CDR3 is 13 residues. V shed 6 bases and J 5 bases; nucleotides not matched to a gene: 6. The CDR3 region has the DNA TGTGCCAGCAGCCGGGACAGAATGTATGGCTACACCTTC. This sequence encodes CASSRDRMYGYTF.

The chain recombines TRBV5-1 with TRBJ1-1, with unresolved D. The CDR3 has 12 amino acids. Looked up from germline, CDR1 is SGHRS and CDR2 is YFSETQ. Trimming cost V 0 bases and J 9 bases, with 9 bases left between them. This CDR3 reads CASSLDQIQAFF. CDR3 bases: TGCGCCAGCAGCTTGGATCAGATCCAAGCTTTCTTT.

This rearrangement joins TRBV25-1 to TRBJ2-2, with 7 bases lining up with TRBD2. Germline assignment: CDR1 MGHDK and CDR2 SYGVNS. Trimming cost V 1 base and J 5 bases; bases outside gene matches: 4. The CDR3 runs 15 residues. The CDR3 loop is CASSESGGGTGELFF. DNA of the CDR3: TGTGCCAGCAGTGAATCTGGGGGGGGTACCGGGGAGCTGTTTTTT.

Concerning this clone itself: At the DNA level, this CDR3 is encoded by other sequences in the same sample as well. V gene TRBV2 combines with J gene TRBJ2-5, with D possibly matching TRBD2 (6 bases). CDR1 is SNHLY and CDR2 is FYNNEI in the germline V gene. Trimming removed 4 bases from V and 5 bases from J, with 8 bases in between. This CDR3 is built from 12 residues. The CDR3 is CASSASGETQYF. The CDR3 DNA is TGTGCCAGCAGTGCCAGCGGGGAGACCCAGTACTTC.

The CDR3 DNA follows: TGTGCCAGCAGCGTACGGCGGGAGTCCCACAATGAGCAGTTCTTC. It encodes CASSVRRESHNEQFF. V is TRBV9 and J is TRBJ2-1, with TRBD2 matching over 7 bases. The CDR3 runs 15 residues. V lost 1 base to trimming and J lost 5 bases; unmatched junction nucleotides: 6. Germline CDR1 SGDLS, CDR2 YYNGEE.

The chain joins TRBV11-3 to TRBJ1-3, with no clear D. The CDR3 spans 15 residues. Trimming took off 1 base at V and 2 bases at J, with 9 bases between the two ends. CDR1 SGHNT and CDR2 YENEEA come from the germline V gene. This chain's CDR3 is CASSLARAAGNTIYF. Here the CDR3 DNA reads TGTGCCAGCAGCTTAGCGAGGGCAGCTGGAAACACCATATATTTT. The full variable domain, in which reference TRBV11-3 and TRBJ1-3 provide the parts outside the CDR3, is EAGVVQSPRYKIIEKKQPVAFWCNPISGHNTLYWYLQNLGQGPELLIRYENEEAVDDSQLPKDRFSAERLKGVDSTLKIQPAELGDSAVYLCASSLARAAGNTIYFGEGSWLTVV.

The rearrangement joins TRBV30 to TRBJ1-1; maybe TRBD1 (6 bases). CDR1 is GTSNPN and CDR2 is SVGIG in the germline V gene (reference sequence). The V and J ends lost 4 bases and 3 bases respectively, with 15 bases between them. There are 14 residues in the CDR3. This CDR3 reads CAWTSGTMDTEAFF. CDR3 sequence (DNA): TGTGCCTGGACTTCCGGGACAATGGACACTGAAGCTTTCTTT.

The chain combines TRBV6-1 with TRBJ2-1; TRBD1 might be the D (7 bases). Germline assignment: CDR1 MNHNS and CDR2 SASEGT. The CDR3 runs 13 residues. With 3 bases removed from V and 7 bases from J, the gap between germline ends came to 10 bases. The CDR3 bases are TGTGCCAGCAGTGAGACAGGGAGGAATGAGCAGTTCTTC. Protein: CASSETGRNEQFF.

The CDR3, as DNA: TGTGCCAGCAGTGGGACAGGGTCCTACTACCAGCCCCAGCATTTT. It codes for CASSGTGSYYQPQHF. The genes are TRBV2 and TRBJ1-5, with 8 bases aligning to TRBD1. V shed 4 bases and J 7 bases; nucleotides not matched to a gene: 9. The V gene's germline CDR1 is SNHLY and CDR2 FYNNEI. The CDR3 loop spans 15 amino acids.

The V gene is TRBV19, the J gene TRBJ2-4, with TRBD1 identical over 7 bases. Germline V gives CDR1 LNHDA, CDR2 SQIVND (reference sequence). Trimming removed 7 bases from V and 2 bases from J; junction bases left unmatched: 14. The CDR3 runs to 17 residues. The CDR3 loop is CASTTRGQDWSKNIQYF. The DNA for the CDR3 is TGTGCCAGTACCACACGAGGACAGGATTGGTCCAAAAACATTCAGTACTTC.

The CDR3 is CASSRDRKNTEAFF. As DNA, the CDR3 is TGTGCCAGCTCACGGGACAGAAAGAACACTGAAGCTTTCTTT. The chain is built from TRBV18 and TRBJ1-1; 7 bases are a match to TRBD1. In germline, CDR1 is KGHSH, CDR2 LQKENI. The CDR3 extends over 14 amino acids. The V and J ends lost 4 bases and 1 base, in that order; junction bases with no gene match: 3.

The chain carries TRBV28 and TRBJ2-7; 10 nucleotides match TRBD2. The CDR3 length is 15 residues. V gave up 2 bases and J gave up 3 bases; unmatched junction bases: 4. CDR1 and CDR2 (germline): MDHEN, SYDVKM. In DNA form, the CDR3 reads TGTGCCAGCAGTTTAGAACTAGCGGGAAACTACGAGCAGTACTTC. Translation: CASSLELAGNYEQYF.

This CDR3 reads CASSLGETYEQYF. The CDR3 DNA reads as TGTGCCAGCAGCTTAGGGGAAACCTACGAGCAGTACTTC. This chain uses TRBV11-3 with TRBJ2-7; D call uncertain. Trimming cost V 1 base and J 2 bases, with 6 bases left between them. Germline values: CDR1 SGHNT, CDR2 YENEEA. The CDR3 spans 13 residues.

The chain is built from TRBV27 and TRBJ2-1; no definite D call. Trimming left V 3 bases short and J 5 bases short, with 8 bases between. The CDR3 consists of 13 residues. Per the germline V gene, CDR1 is MNHEY and CDR2 is SMNVEV (reference sequence). CDR3 DNA: TGTGCCAGCAGTTTCGCCCAACACAATGAGCAGTTCTTC. Translated: CASSFAQHNEQFF.

The chain joins TRBV10-3 to TRBJ1-3; a weak D match, TRBD1 (5 bases). The CDR3 is 14 amino acids. Germline CDR1 reads ENHRY; CDR2 reads SYGVKD. V gave up 3 bases and J gave up 1 base, with 7 bases separating them. The DNA of the CDR3 is TGTGCCATCAGTGAAAGGGGTTCTGGAAACACCATATATTTT. It translates to CAISERGSGNTIYF.